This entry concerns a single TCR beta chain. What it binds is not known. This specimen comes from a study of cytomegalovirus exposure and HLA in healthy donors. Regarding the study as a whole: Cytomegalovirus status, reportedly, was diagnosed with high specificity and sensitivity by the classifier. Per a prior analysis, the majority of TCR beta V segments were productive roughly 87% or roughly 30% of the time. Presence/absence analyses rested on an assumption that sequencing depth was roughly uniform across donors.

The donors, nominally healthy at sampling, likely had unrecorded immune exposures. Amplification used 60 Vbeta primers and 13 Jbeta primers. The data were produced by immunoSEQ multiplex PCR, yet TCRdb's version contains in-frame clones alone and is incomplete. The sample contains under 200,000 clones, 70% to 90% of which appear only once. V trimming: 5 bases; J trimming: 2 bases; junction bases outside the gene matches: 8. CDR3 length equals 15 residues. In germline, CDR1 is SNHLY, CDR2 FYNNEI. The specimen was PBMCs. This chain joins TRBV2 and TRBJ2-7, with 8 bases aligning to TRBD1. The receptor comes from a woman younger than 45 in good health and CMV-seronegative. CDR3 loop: CASSYTRDRTYEQYF. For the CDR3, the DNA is TGTGCCAGCAGTTATACCCGGGACAGGACCTACGAGCAGTACTTC.